A single sample is the source of the 5 T cell receptor beta chains below, sequenced in a study of ipilimumab plus nivolumab after autologous stem cell transplantation. Using immunoSEQ multiplex PCR, the repertoire was profiled, and TCRdb retains in-frame clones only, with some absent. The sample includes 77,000 or so clones, about 83% seen only once; the top ten take approximately 2.2%. Sequences were derived from PBMCs, sampled in a trial of ipilimumab plus nivolumab as post-transplant consolidation. The receptor set was obtained from a male donor with diffuse large B-cell lymphoma.

J is TRBJ2-7 and V is TRBV4-1, with 12 bases aligning to TRBD2. With 4 bases clipped from V and 0 bases from J, the junction kept 22 bases outside the gene matches. The CDR3 length is 22 residues. CDR1 MGHRA and CDR2 YSYEKL come from the germline V gene. The CDR3 nucleotides are TGCGCCAGCAGCCCGCGCCCGATCGTCCCGGGACTAGCGGGCTCCAGCTCCTACGAGCAGTACTTC. Its protein product is CASSPRPIVPGLAGSSSYEQYF.

This clone was seen a few times. The CDR3 sequence is CASSLSGTPLPLHF. DNA of the CDR3: TGTGCCAGCAGCTTGTCCGGGACACCCCTTCCCCTCCACTTT. The J gene is TRBJ1-6, the V gene TRBV7-9; D is possibly TRBD1 (6 bases). The germline CDR1 and CDR2 sequences are SEHNR and FQNEAQ (reference sequence). This CDR3 is 14 amino acids long. Trimming cost V 3 bases and J 13 bases, with 16 bases left between them.

This clone was detected only a few times. The chain carries TRBV4-2 and TRBJ1-6; D gene ambiguous. Germline V gene lookup returns CDR1 LGHNA and CDR2 YNFKEQ. The CDR3 extends over 14 amino acids. V was shortened by 0 bases and J by 8 bases, with 8 bases between the two germline ends. The CDR3 nucleotides are TGTGCCAGCAGCCAAGATTGGAGGGATTCACCCCTCCACTTT. Residues: CASSQDWRDSPLHF.

The chain recombines TRBV2 with TRBJ1-3, with D possibly being TRBD1 (5 bases). V lost 6 bases and J lost 5, with 11 bases in between. Germline V gene sequence: CDR1 SNHLY, CDR2 FYNNEI. This CDR3 spans 13 amino acids. CDR3 sequence (DNA): TGTGCCAGCAGGGGGGTCGGGAGAAACACCATATATTTT. Its translation is CASRGVGRNTIYF.

This chain joins TRBV5-4 and TRBJ2-3; TRBD2 aligns across 9 bases. This CDR3 is 16 amino acids long. From germline, CDR1 is SGHNT and CDR2 YYREEE (reference sequence). V gave up 3 bases and J gave up 4 bases; unmatched junction bases: 9. CDR3 amino acids: CASSSLAGGSADTQYF. The CDR3 DNA reads as TGTGCCAGCAGCTCCCTGGCGGGGGGGTCCGCAGATACGCAGTATTTT.